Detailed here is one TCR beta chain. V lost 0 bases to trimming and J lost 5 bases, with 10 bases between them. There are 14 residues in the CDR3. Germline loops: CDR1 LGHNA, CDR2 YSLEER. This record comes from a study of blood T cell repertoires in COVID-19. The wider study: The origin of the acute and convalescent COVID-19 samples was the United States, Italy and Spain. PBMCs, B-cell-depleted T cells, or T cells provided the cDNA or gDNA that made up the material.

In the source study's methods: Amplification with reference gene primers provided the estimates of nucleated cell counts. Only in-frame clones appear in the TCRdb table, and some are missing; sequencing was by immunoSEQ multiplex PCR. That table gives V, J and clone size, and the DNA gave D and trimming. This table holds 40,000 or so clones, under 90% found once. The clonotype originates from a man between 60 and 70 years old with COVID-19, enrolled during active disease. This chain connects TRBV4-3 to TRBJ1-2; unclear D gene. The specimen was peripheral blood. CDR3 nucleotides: TGCGCCAGCAGCCAAGATAGGAGCAGATATGGCTACACCTTC. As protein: CASSQDRSRYGYTF.